This T cell receptor beta chain appears in the sequencing data of a study of regulatory T cells in long-lasting Graves disease. Time point indicated: newly diagnosed GD, antithyroid drugs for less than 3 months. After RNA was extracted from PBMCs, the TCR library was made from it. This clonotype was seen many times. V lost 2 bases, J lost 3 bases, and 6 bases stayed unmatched. The CDR3 contains 15 residues. Germline CDR1 is MGHDK and CDR2 is SYGVNS. TCR beta libraries were built with iRepertoire HTBI primers and Arm-PCR of CDR3 regions. Each CDR3 protein gets one entry after TCRdb re-called the multiplex PCR reads with MiXCR. The table lists roughly 420,000 distinct CDR3 sequences, 12% to 15% of them singletons. The data were also submitted as part of a second study, on T cells in Graves' hyperthyroidism and ophthalmopathy.

The TCR comes from a woman between 50 and 59 years old with Graves disease. The sequences come from peripheral blood mononuclear cells (PBMCs), collected at new diagnosis, from a patient treated with antithyroid drugs. The chain carries TRBV25-1 and TRBJ1-2; 7 bases line up with TRBD1. As DNA, the CDR3 is TGTGCCAGCAGTGAAGGGGACAGCTTTCACTATGGCTACACCTTC. It is translated as CASSEGDSFHYGYTF.